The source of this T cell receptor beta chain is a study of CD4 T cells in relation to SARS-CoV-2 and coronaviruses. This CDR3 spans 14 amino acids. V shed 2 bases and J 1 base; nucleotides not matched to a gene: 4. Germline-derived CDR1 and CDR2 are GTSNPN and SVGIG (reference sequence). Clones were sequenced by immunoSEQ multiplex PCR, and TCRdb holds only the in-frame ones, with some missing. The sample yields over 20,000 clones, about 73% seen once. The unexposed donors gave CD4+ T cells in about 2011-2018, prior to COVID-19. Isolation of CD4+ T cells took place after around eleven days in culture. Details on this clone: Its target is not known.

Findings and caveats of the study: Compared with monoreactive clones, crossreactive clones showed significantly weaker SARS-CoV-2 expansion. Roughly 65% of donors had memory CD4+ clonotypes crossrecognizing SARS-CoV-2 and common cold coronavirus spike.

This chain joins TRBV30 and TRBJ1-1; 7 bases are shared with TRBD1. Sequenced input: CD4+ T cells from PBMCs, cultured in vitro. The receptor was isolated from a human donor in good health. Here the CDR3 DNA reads TGTGCCTGGAGTATCGGGACAGAGAACACTGAAGCTTTCTTT. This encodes CAWSIGTENTEAFF. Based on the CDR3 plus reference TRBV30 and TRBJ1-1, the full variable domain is SQTIHQWPATLVQPVGSPLSLECTVEGTSNPNLYWYRQAAGRGLQLLFYSVGIGQISSEVPQNLSASRPQDRQFILSSKKLLLSDSGFYLCAWSIGTENTEAFFGQGTRLTVV.